This TCR beta chain was captured in a study of radiotherapy plus CTLA-4 blockade in lung cancer. Study details: Objective response was observed in roughly a sixth of patients, and disease control in 30% to 35%.

Assay used: immunoSEQ multiplex PCR; TCRdb lists only in-frame clones, some missing. The sample consists of approximately 76,000 clones, about four fifths of them appearing once. A remark on this clone: The antigen remains undetermined.

Whole-study results and caveats: Together with interferon-beta, which increased in serum after radiation, early dynamic changes in blood T cell clones were reportedly the best predictors of response. TCR clones originating in tumors grew in number in blood after radiotherapy plus ipilimumab.

CDR1 LNHNV and CDR2 YYDKDF come from the germline V gene (reference sequence). Deletions cut 0 bases from V and 6 bases from J, with 8 bases between. The CDR3 loop spans 14 amino acids. The receptor was isolated from a human donor with non-small cell lung cancer who had a partial response to radiotherapy plus ipilimumab. Some clones in this sample may be carry-over from other donors' samples. The chain recombines TRBV15 with TRBJ2-2, with D possibly TRBD2 on 5 matching bases. The material was peripheral blood, obtained from a patient treated with radiotherapy plus ipilimumab. The CDR3 is CATSRDLGAGELFF. The CDR3 DNA sequence: TGTGCCACCAGCAGAGATCTGGGAGCCGGGGAGCTGTTTTTT. The full variable domain, with the rest looked up from reference TRBV15 and TRBJ2-2, is DAMVIQNPRYQVTQFGKPVTLSCSQTLNHNVMYWYQQKSSQAPKLLFHYYDKDFNNEADTPDNFQSRRPNTSFCFLDIRSPGLGDTAMYLCATSRDLGAGELFFGEGSRLTVL.